A selection of T cell receptor beta chains follows, all from one sample in a study of cytomegalovirus exposure and HLA in healthy donors. The method was immunoSEQ multiplex PCR; TCRdb's version includes in-frame clones alone and lacks a portion of them. The sample lists roughly 170,000 clones; around 80% were seen once. Material: PBMCs. The receptors here all came from a man between 18 and 29 years old in good health and CMV-seronegative. The CDR3 runs from the conserved cysteine through the conserved F or W. Fields, in order: J gene, D gene, CDR3 length, clone size, V gene, CDR3 DNA, CDR3 protein. The D gene is left open where the match is weak. Some rows have no size entry. The others give once, few or many, or a class for an expanded clone.

TRBJ1-1 | TRBD1 | 13 | - | TRBV7-2 | TGTGCCAGCAGCCTCGTGGGTCCGGACAGGCCGGCCTTT | CASSLVGPDRPAF
TRBJ1-1 | TRBD1 | 14 | - | TRBV18 | TGTGCCAGCTCGGAGGACAGGGGGAACACTGAAGCTTTCTTT | CASSEDRGNTEAFF
TRBJ1-1 | - | 14 | - | TRBV7-3 | TGTGCCAGCAGCTTAGGCGGAGAGAACACTGAAGCTTTCTTT | CASSLGGENTEAFF
TRBJ2-1 | - | 15 | - | TRBV28 | TGTGCCAGCAACACGGGGCAGGGGGGCTACAATGAGCAGTTCTTC | CASNTGQGGYNEQFF
TRBJ1-2 | TRBD1 | 15 | - | TRBV25-1 | TGTGCCAGCAGTGGGTCCACGACAGGGAGCTATGGCTACACCTTC | CASSGSTTGSYGYTF
TRBJ1-3 | - | 17 | - | TRBV7-8 | TGTGCCAGCAGCTTAATCTCGCGGCCTTCAGCAGGAAACACCATATATTTT | CASSLISRPSAGNTIYF
TRBJ2-5 | - | 17 | - | TRBV28 | TGTGCCAGTAGAAACGATATGTTCCAGGGTAACCAAGAGACCCAGTACTTC | CASRNDMFQGNQETQYF
TRBJ1-6 | TRBD1 | 15 | - | TRBV25-1 | TGTGCCAGCAGTGACCCGACAGGGGGCAATTCACCCCTCCACTTT | CASSDPTGGNSPLHF
TRBJ1-2 | - | 12 | - | TRBV9 | TGTGCCAGCAGACACAGGAGCTATGGCTACACCTTC | CASRHRSYGYTF
TRBJ1-2 | - | 13 | - | TRBV18 | TGTGCCAGCTCAGGAGGCAAGGGTGATGGCTACACCTTC | CASSGGKGDGYTF
TRBJ2-7 | TRBD2 | 16 | few | TRBV7-2 | TGTGCCAGCAGCTTAGACGCGGGAGGTACCTCCTACGAGCAGTACTTC | CASSLDAGGTSYEQYF
TRBJ1-3 | TRBD1 | 16 | - | TRBV5-1 | TGCGCCAGCAGCTTGGATGGGACAGCTGTTGGAAACACCATATATTTT | CASSLDGTAVGNTIYF
TRBJ2-7 | TRBD2 | 16 | - | TRBV4-1 | TGCGCCAGCAGCCATTTCCTTATTGCGGGAGGGTACGAGCAGTACTTC | CASSHFLIAGGYEQYF